This TCR beta chain was sequenced in a study of CD8 T cells in Susac syndrome. Overall study: Roughly six sequenced Susac syndrome patients had clinically active disease, while fewer than 10 were in remission.

The sequenced target, TCR beta, came from blood CD8+ and CD4+ T cells. Concerning this clonotype itself: Its matching antigen is unknown.

A quantity of about 0.45 to 1 ug RNA underwent reverse transcription using random hexamers. TCRdb reprocessed the immunoSEQ multiplex PCR reads via MiXCR and lists one record per CDR3 protein. The table includes about 150,000 distinct CDR3 sequences, around 95% detected once. Trimming removed 3 bases from V and 8 bases from J; junction bases left unmatched: 8. This CDR3 is 14 amino acids long. Per germline, CDR1 SGHRS and CDR2 YFSETQ. General study points: A relatively small number of individuals underwent TCR sequencing and HLA analysis. None of the CD4+ T cell repertoires in Susac syndrome showed clonal expansion.

The rearrangement joins TRBV5-1 to TRBJ2-1, with TRBD1 identical over 7 bases. Input material: CD4+ T cells from PBMCs. This TCR was recovered from a human donor with Susac syndrome. CDR3 coding DNA: TGCGCCAGCAGCTCCATGGGACAGTCCGATGAGCAGTTCTTC. Its translation is CASSSMGQSDEQFF.